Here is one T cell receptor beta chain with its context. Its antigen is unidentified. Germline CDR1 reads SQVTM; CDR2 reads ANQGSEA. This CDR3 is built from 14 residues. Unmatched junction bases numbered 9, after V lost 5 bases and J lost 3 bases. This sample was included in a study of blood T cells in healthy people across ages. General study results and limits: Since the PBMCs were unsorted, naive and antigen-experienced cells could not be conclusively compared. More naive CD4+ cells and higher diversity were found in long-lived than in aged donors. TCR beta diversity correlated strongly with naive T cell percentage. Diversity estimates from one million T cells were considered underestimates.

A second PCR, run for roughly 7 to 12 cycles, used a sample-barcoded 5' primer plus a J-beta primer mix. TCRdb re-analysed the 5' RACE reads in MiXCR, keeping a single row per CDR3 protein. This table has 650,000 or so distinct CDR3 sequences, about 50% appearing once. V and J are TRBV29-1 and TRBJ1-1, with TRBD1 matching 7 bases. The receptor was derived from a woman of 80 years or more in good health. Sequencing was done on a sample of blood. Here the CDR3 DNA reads TGCAGCGTTATCCGGACAGGAGGTTACACTGAAGCTTTCTTT. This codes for CSVIRTGGYTEAFF.